This T cell receptor beta chain was found in a study of technical replicates of blood from a few donors. Some clones are missing from TCRdb's copy, which holds only in-frame ones; the method was immunoSEQ multiplex PCR. The sample carries 65,000 to 90,000 clones, 93% recorded once. The receptor comes from a human donor in good health. Sequences were obtained from T cells isolated from PBMCs.

CDR3 in DNA: TGTGCCAGCAGCCTTACAATAGCGGCCACCGGGGAGCTGTTTTTT. It yields the protein CASSLTIAATGELFF. The chain links TRBV7-8 to TRBJ2-2, with D possibly TRBD2 on 6 matching bases. Germline values: CDR1 SGHVS, CDR2 FQNEAQ. The CDR3 covers 15 residues. Deletions cut 5 bases from V and 4 bases from J, with 14 bases between. The full variable domain, completed using reference TRBV7-8 and TRBJ2-2, is GAGVSQSPRYKVAKRGQDVALRCDPISGHVSLFWYQQALGQGPEFLTYFQNEAQLDKSGLPSDRFFAERPEGSVSTLKIQRTQQEDSAVYLCASSLTIAATGELFFGEGSRLTVL.